One and the same sample provided the 28 T cell receptor beta chains below, sequenced in a study of cytomegalovirus exposure and HLA in healthy donors. With 60 Vbeta and 13 Jbeta primers, the PCR was carried out. Sequencing used immunoSEQ multiplex PCR; TCRdb keeps in-frame clones, though not all of them. Seen here are some 130,000 clones, roughly three quarters observed once, and the top ten hold 2%. Source material: PBMCs. These receptors were collected from a man aged 25-45 years in good health and CMV-seronegative.

The V and J genes are TRBV6-5 and TRBJ1-1; a weak D match, TRBD1 (6 bases). With 6 bases removed from V and 4 bases from J, the gap between germline ends came to 12 bases. The germline V gene encodes CDR1 MNHEY and CDR2 SVGAGI. This CDR3 is built from 13 residues. The CDR3 here is CASRTGRGTEAFF. The CDR3 DNA follows: TGTGCCAGCAGAACAGGGCGCGGCACTGAAGCTTTCTTT.

V gene TRBV5-1 combines with J gene TRBJ1-3; D perhaps matches TRBD1 (6 bases). V lost 4 bases, J lost 7 bases, and 12 bases lay in between. CDR3 length equals 13 residues. CDR1 is SGHRS and CDR2 is YFSETQ in the germline V gene. CDR3 coding DNA: TGCGCCAGCAGCCCCACAGGGCCCAACACCATATATTTT. It is translated as CASSPTGPNTIYF.

DNA for the CDR3: TGTGCCAGCAGCTTGGAACAGGGGGCACACACCATATATTTT. It encodes CASSLEQGAHTIYF. This chain links TRBV5-5 with TRBJ1-3; 9 bases agree with TRBD1. CDR1 is SGHKS, CDR2 YYEKEE, per germline (reference sequence). V dropped 0 bases and J dropped 8; count of bases not matched to a gene: 3. This CDR3 region has 14 residues.

This CDR3 reads CASSFGTRDYNEQFF. The CDR3 bases are TGTGCCAGCAGCTTTGGGACTAGGGATTACAATGAGCAGTTCTTC. The chain carries TRBV5-4 and TRBJ2-1, with 8 bases fitting TRBD2. The CDR3 contains 15 residues. With V trimmed by 2 bases and J by 4 bases, 5 bases remained unmatched. Per the germline V gene, CDR1 is SGHNT and CDR2 is YYREEE (reference sequence).

This clone was detected only once. This chain joins TRBV28 and TRBJ1-2, with D hard to call. CDR1 MDHEN and CDR2 SYDVKM come from the germline V gene. Trimming left V 4 bases short and J 2 bases short, with 5 bases between. This CDR3 comprises 12 residues. The CDR3 spells CASSSQNYGYTF. CDR3 in DNA: TGTGCCAGCAGTTCCCAGAACTATGGCTACACCTTC.

This sequence joins TRBV6-5 and TRBJ1-2; D is unresolved. The CDR3 is 15 residues long. V lost 6 bases and J 0 bases, leaving 14 bases between the germline ends. Germline V lookup: CDR1 MNHEY, CDR2 SVGAGI. CDR3 protein: CASRAALEANYGYTF. The CDR3 DNA reads TGTGCCAGCAGGGCCGCCCTAGAGGCTAACTATGGCTACACCTTC.

The chain joins TRBV5-1 to TRBJ2-1; D unclear. This CDR3 is 16 amino acids long. V was shortened by 3 bases and J by 9 bases, with 22 bases between the two germline ends. The germline V gene encodes CDR1 SGHRS and CDR2 YFSETQ. CDR3 DNA sequence: TGCGCCAGCAGCTCTCAGACTTTCCCCCCCTCCAGTGAGCAGTTCTTC. This encodes CASSSQTFPPSSEQFF.

CDR3 nucleotides: TGTGCCAGCAGCTTAGTCGCCGGGAGGGCAGGTGAGCAGTTCTTC. This gives the protein CASSLVAGRAGEQFF. The rearrangement links TRBV7-9 to TRBJ2-1; the match to TRBD2 covers 8 bases. This CDR3 has 15 residues. Trimming at V came to 1 base and at J to 9 bases, leaving 8 bases not matched to a gene. CDR1 is SEHNR, CDR2 FQNEAQ, per germline (reference sequence).

The chain uses TRBV18 and TRBJ2-5; 9 nucleotides match TRBD2. The CDR3 is made up of 16 amino acids. The germline V gene encodes CDR1 KGHSH and CDR2 LQKENI. V dropped 6 bases and J dropped 4; count of bases not matched to a gene: 12. This CDR3 reads CASSDLHAGGAETQYF. CDR3 DNA sequence: TGTGCCAGCTCCGACCTCCACGCGGGAGGGGCAGAGACCCAGTACTTC.

The V and J genes are TRBV27 and TRBJ2-1, with D maybe TRBD1 (6 bases). V lost 5 bases, J lost 4 bases, and 18 bases lay in between. Germline values: CDR1 MNHEY, CDR2 SMNVEV (reference sequence). The CDR3 is 16 amino acids. As DNA, the CDR3 is TGTGCCAGCAGTCCAAGGGGGAACCGGGTATACAATGAGCAGTTCTTC. Amino acids: CASSPRGNRVYNEQFF.

The chain joins TRBV18 to TRBJ2-1; 10 bases agree with TRBD2. Germline V CDR1 and CDR2: KGHSH, LQKENI. The V and J ends lost 3 bases and 6 bases, in that order; junction bases with no gene match: 8. The CDR3 has 16 residues. The CDR3 loop is CASSPRVSGGSNEQFF. The CDR3 DNA follows: TGTGCCAGCTCACCCCGCGTTAGCGGGGGGTCCAATGAGCAGTTCTTC.

This sequence joins TRBV4-1 and TRBJ2-6; 7 bases fit TRBD1. CDR1 and CDR2 (germline): MGHRA, YSYEKL. The CDR3 consists of 17 residues. The trim removed 5 bases at V and 9 bases at J, leaving 16 bases unmatched. CDR3 in DNA: TGCGCCAGCAGCGGAGAACAGGGGCCTGCTGAGGGCAACGTCCTGACTTTC. Translation: CASSGEQGPAEGNVLTF.

The chain couples TRBV19 to TRBJ1-2; weak D call: TRBD1 (6 bases). The CDR3 consists of 13 residues. Trimming removed 7 bases from V and 7 bases from J, with 16 bases in between. The germline V gene encodes CDR1 LNHDA and CDR2 SQIVND (reference sequence). This chain's CDR3 is CASTPPGASGYTF. DNA of the CDR3: TGTGCCAGTACCCCACCAGGGGCCAGTGGCTACACCTTC.

V and J are TRBV9 and TRBJ2-1; 7 nucleotides match TRBD1. V shed 2 bases, J shed 3 bases, and the junction held 8 bases outside the gene matches. In germline, CDR1 is SGDLS, CDR2 YYNGEE. CDR3 length: 16 amino acids. CDR3 loop: CASSVTGDSFYNEQFF. The CDR3 DNA is TGTGCCAGCAGCGTCACAGGGGATTCGTTCTACAATGAGCAGTTCTTC.

This clone was recorded a few times. V is TRBV28 and J is TRBJ1-3, with TRBD1 matching over 10 bases. Germline V CDR1 and CDR2: MDHEN, SYDVKM. The CDR3 consists of 18 residues. J lost 3 bases, V lost 4 bases, and 12 bases had no gene match. CDR3 sequence reads: CASSSPGQGDLFGNTIYF. The CDR3 nucleotides read TGTGCCAGCAGTTCCCCCGGACAGGGGGACCTTTTTGGAAACACCATATATTTT. The whole variable domain, remainder taken from reference TRBV28 and TRBJ1-3, is DVKVTQSSRYLVKRTGEKVFLECVQDMDHENMFWYRQDPGLGLRLIYFSYDVKMKEKGDIPEGYSVSREKKERFSLILESASTNQTSMYLCASSSPGQGDLFGNTIYFGEGSWLTVV.

This clone was found a few times. V is TRBV2 and J is TRBJ1-1; D gene ambiguous. This CDR3 comprises 13 residues. The V gene's germline CDR1 is SNHLY and CDR2 FYNNEI. Trimming took off 7 bases at V and 0 bases at J, with 9 bases between the two ends. The CDR3 DNA follows: TGTGCCAGCATTTACGGGATGAACACTGAAGCTTTCTTT. It yields the protein CASIYGMNTEAFF.

This clone was seen more than once but under ten times. The rearrangement uses TRBV29-1 and TRBJ2-7, with 7 bases fitting TRBD1. CDR1 and CDR2 (germline): SQVTM, ANQGSEA. The V segment lost 4 bases and the J segment 0 bases; nucleotides outside the gene matches: 6. This CDR3 has 14 amino acids. This CDR3 reads CSVASGQSSYEQYF. The CDR3 coding sequence is TGCAGCGTTGCCTCGGGACAGTCCTCCTACGAGCAGTACTTC.

The rearrangement links TRBV9 to TRBJ2-2, with 11 bases aligning to TRBD1. The CDR3 consists of 15 residues. After removal of 7 bases from V and 3 bases from J, the junction contained 5 bases not matched to a gene. Germline V gene sequence: CDR1 SGDLS, CDR2 YYNGEE. DNA of the CDR3: TGTGCCAGCGGAACGGGACAGGGGGACACCGGGGAGCTGTTTTTT. This sequence encodes CASGTGQGDTGELFF.

The chain recombines TRBV27 with TRBJ2-1; weak D call: TRBD2 (7 bases). Germline V gene data show CDR1 as MNHEY and CDR2 as SMNVEV (reference sequence). Trimming took off 3 bases at V and 7 bases at J, with 16 bases between the two ends. CDR3 size: 15 residues. The DNA for the CDR3 is TGTGCCAGCAGTTTGTCCGCGGGGGCCCGTAATGAGCAGTTCTTC. As protein: CASSLSAGARNEQFF.

This clone was found a few times. The rearrangement joins TRBV6-4 to TRBJ1-4; no reliable D call. Germline CDR1 and CDR2: MRHNA and SNTAGT. The CDR3 length is 15 residues. Trimming left V 0 bases short and J 1 base short, with 6 bases between. CDR3 protein: CASSDSPGTNEKLFF. The CDR3, as DNA: TGTGCCAGCAGTGACTCGCCGGGAACTAATGAAAAACTGTTTTTT.

The V call is TRBV28, the J call TRBJ2-7, with D possibly TRBD2 on 5 matching bases. Germline CDR1 is MDHEN and CDR2 is SYDVKM. CDR3 length: 13 amino acids. Trimming took off 8 bases at V and 6 bases at J, with 17 bases between the two ends. Here the CDR3 DNA reads TGTGCCAGCCAGGATGGCGGGCCCCTCGAGCAGTACTTC. Protein sequence: CASQDGGPLEQYF.

This chain joins TRBV18 and TRBJ2-7; 8 positions agree with TRBD2. The CDR3 spans 14 residues. The ends lost 6 bases at V and 5 bases at J; junction bases unmatched: 9. Looked up from germline, CDR1 is KGHSH and CDR2 is LQKENI. The CDR3 DNA reads as TGTGCCAGCTCCAAGTCTAGCGGGTCCCACGAGCAGTACTTC. It translates to CASSKSSGSHEQYF. Full variable domain (outside the CDR3, taken from reference TRBV18 and TRBJ2-7): NAGVMQNPRHLVRRRGQEARLRCSPMKGHSHVYWYRQLPEEGLKFMVYLQKENIIDESGMPKERFSAEFPKEGPSILRIQQVVRGDSAAYFCASSKSSGSHEQYFGPGTRLTVT.

The rearrangement links TRBV25-1 to TRBJ2-5; possible D gene TRBD1, 6 bases. V dropped 6 bases and J dropped 1 base, with 9 bases sitting between them. The CDR3 is made up of 13 amino acids. CDR1 is MGHDK, CDR2 SYGVNS, per germline. The CDR3 is CASSRQAQETQYF. As DNA, the CDR3 is TGTGCCAGCAGCAGACAGGCCCAAGAGACCCAGTACTTC.

This clone showed up just a few times. This chain connects TRBV6-5 to TRBJ2-4; 12 bases map to TRBD2. Germline CDR1 MNHEY, CDR2 SVGAGI. Unmatched junction bases numbered 4, after V lost 5 bases and J lost 8 bases. The length of the CDR3 is 14 residues. The CDR3 is CASSPSGRAYIQYF. As DNA, the CDR3 is TGTGCCAGCAGTCCTAGCGGGAGGGCGTACATTCAGTACTTC.

This clone appeared once. The rearrangement links TRBV5-1 to TRBJ2-5; D remains unclear. Germline CDR1 and CDR2: SGHRS and YFSETQ. There are 14 residues in the CDR3. Between the trimmed V and J ends, which lost 7 bases and 0 bases, there was a span of 13 bases. CDR3 residues: CASELVRYQETQYF. The CDR3 DNA sequence: TGCGCCAGCGAGCTTGTGAGGTACCAAGAGACCCAGTACTTC.

This rearrangement joins TRBV5-8 to TRBJ2-7; 8 positions agree with TRBD1. Trimming cost V 3 bases and J 6 bases; bases outside gene matches: 8. CDR3 length equals 14 residues. CDR1 is SGHTS and CDR2 is YDEGEE in the germline V gene. The CDR3 sequence: CASSSFRGPREQYF. The CDR3 DNA sequence: TGTGCCAGCAGCTCGTTCAGGGGGCCGCGCGAGCAGTACTTC. Complete variable domain (other parts from reference TRBV5-8 and TRBJ2-7): EAGVTQSPTHLIKTRGQQATLRCSPISGHTSVYWYQQALGLGLQFLLWYDEGEERNRGNFPPRFSGRQFPNYSSELNVNALELEDSALYLCASSSFRGPREQYFGPGTRLTVT.

The chain carries TRBV11-3 and TRBJ1-4, with D tentatively TRBD1 (5 bases). V dropped 2 bases and J dropped 0 bases, with 7 bases sitting between them. This CDR3 has 15 residues. CDR1 is SGHNT, CDR2 YENEEA, per germline. DNA for the CDR3: TGTGCCAGCAGCTTACGGGGGGCAACTAATGAAAAACTGTTTTTT. Translating it yields CASSLRGATNEKLFF.

This clone was picked up a small number of times. The chain is built from TRBV4-2 and TRBJ1-4; TRBD1 agrees at 9 bases. Germline assignment: CDR1 LGHNA and CDR2 YNFKEQ. The CDR3 contains 16 residues. Trimming at V came to 5 bases and at J to 2 bases, leaving 6 bases not matched to a gene. For the CDR3, the DNA is TGTGCCAGCAGCACGGACAGGGGAGCCACTAATGAAAAACTGTTTTTT. It translates to CASSTDRGATNEKLFF.